What follows is one TCR beta chain and its context. Sequenced by immunoSEQ multiplex PCR; TCRdb stores in-frame clones only, minus some. The repertoire consists of 110,000 to 150,000 clones, with around 94% occurring once and the leading ten covering around 12%. The data were obtained in a study of control samples from healthy donors and cancer patients. Input material: blood. The source is a man between 35 and 55 years old in good health.

CDR3 loop: CASSQDPTGASTDTQYF. CDR3 coding DNA: TGCGCCAGCAGCCAAGATCCCACGGGTGCGAGCACAGATACGCAGTATTTT. This rearrangement joins TRBV4-1 to TRBJ2-3, with D unresolved. This CDR3 has 17 residues. V lost 0 bases to trimming and J lost 0 bases, with 13 bases between them. Germline values: CDR1 MGHRA, CDR2 YSYEKL.